This TCR beta chain stems from a study of blood T cell repertoires in COVID-19. Under the authors' procedure: Reference gene primer amplification in the assay estimated nucleated cell counts. Sequenced by immunoSEQ multiplex PCR; TCRdb stores in-frame clones only, minus some. The V and J calls and clone size come from that table; D and trimming were worked out from the DNA. Of roughly 150,000 clones listed, approximately 78% are singletons. The trim removed 6 bases at V and 4 bases at J, leaving 4 bases unmatched. CDR1 and CDR2 (germline): LGHDT, YNNKEL (reference sequence). This CDR3 contains 14 residues.

This clonotype was sampled from a human donor with acute or convalescent COVID-19. The donor label of this sample is uncertain. Sequencing input: peripheral blood. The chain carries TRBV3-1 (or the pseudogene TRBV3-2) and TRBJ1-4; TRBD1 agrees at 8 bases. The CDR3 protein is CASSRDRSNEKLFF. The CDR3 DNA is TGTGCCAGCAGTCGGGACAGGAGTAATGAAAAACTGTTTTTT.